The following is a T cell receptor beta chain sequence with its context. CDR3 length equals 14 residues. Between the trimmed V and J ends, which lost 1 base and 4 bases, there was a span of 11 bases. CDR1 and CDR2 from the germline V gene are KGHSH and LQKENI. RNA transcripts were the template for amplifying TCR beta CDR3 regions. When the TCR CDR3 underwent first-round RT-PCR, the HTBI primer set was used. Each CDR3 protein gets one entry after TCRdb re-called the multiplex PCR reads with MiXCR. The sample records hundreds of thousands of distinct CDR3 sequences, around 20% being singletons. The data originate from a study of T cells in Graves' hyperthyroidism and ophthalmopathy.

The chain employs TRBV18 and TRBJ2-7; D remains ambiguous. The sequence derives from a young man with Graves' ophthalmopathy. The specimen sequenced was blood. The DNA for the CDR3 is TGTGCCAGCTCACCACAATCTAGTTTGTACGAGCAGTACTTC. Protein product: CASSPQSSLYEQYF.